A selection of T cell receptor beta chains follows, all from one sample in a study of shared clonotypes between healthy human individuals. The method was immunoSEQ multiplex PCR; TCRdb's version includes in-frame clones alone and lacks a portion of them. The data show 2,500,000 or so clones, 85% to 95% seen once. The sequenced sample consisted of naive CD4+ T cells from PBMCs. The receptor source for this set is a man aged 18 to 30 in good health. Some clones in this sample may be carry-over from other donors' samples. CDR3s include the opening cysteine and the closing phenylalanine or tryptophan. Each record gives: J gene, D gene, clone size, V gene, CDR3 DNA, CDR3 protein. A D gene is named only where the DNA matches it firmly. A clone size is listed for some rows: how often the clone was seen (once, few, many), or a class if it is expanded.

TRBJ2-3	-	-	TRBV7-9	TGTGCCAGCAGCTTAGCGTCGGGTTTCGATACGCAGTATTTT	CASSLASGFDTQYF
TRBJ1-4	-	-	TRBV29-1	TGCAGCGTTGGGGCCGGGAAAAGAAATGAAAAACTGTTTTTT	CSVGAGKRNEKLFF
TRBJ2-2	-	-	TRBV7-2	TGTGCCAGCAGCTTAGCGGGGTCCGGGGAGCTGTTTTTT	CASSLAGSGELFF
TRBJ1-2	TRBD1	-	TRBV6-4	TGTGCCAGCAGTCCCGGGACAGGGCCCTATGGCTACACCTTC	CASSPGTGPYGYTF
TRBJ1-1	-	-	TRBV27	TGTGCCAGCAGTACTTCACCGACAGGTAACACTGAAGCTTTCTTT	CASSTSPTGNTEAFF
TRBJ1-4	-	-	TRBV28	TGTGCCAGCAGTTTATGGGGGCGGGGTGAAAAACTGTTTTTT	CASSLWGRGEKLFF
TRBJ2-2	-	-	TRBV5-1	TGCGCCAGCAGGCCCGGGACACAGAACACCGGGGAGCTGTTTTTT	CASRPGTQNTGELFF
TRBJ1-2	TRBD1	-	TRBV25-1	TGTGCCAGCAGTTTGACAGGGGTGGGTAACTATGGCTACACCTTC	CASSLTGVGNYGYTF
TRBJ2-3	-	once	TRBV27	TGTGCCAGCAGTTTAGGAGATACGCAGTATTTT	CASSLGDTQYF
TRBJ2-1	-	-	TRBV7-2	TGTGCCAGCAGCCGTAGCGTAAACAATGAGCAGTTCTTC	CASSRSVNNEQFF
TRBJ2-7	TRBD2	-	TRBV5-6	TGTGCCAGCAGCCTCGGACTAGCGCAGTACGAGCAGTACTTC	CASSLGLAQYEQYF
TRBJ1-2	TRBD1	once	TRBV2	TGTGCCAGCAGGGGACAGGGTCTCCACTATGGCTACACCTTC	CASRGQGLHYGYTF
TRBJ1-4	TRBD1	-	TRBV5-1	TGCGCCAGCAGCCATACAGGGGCGGAGGAAAAACTGTTTTTT	CASSHTGAEEKLFF
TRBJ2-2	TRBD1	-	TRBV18	TGTGCCAGCTCACCACTGACAGGGTTGAACACCGGGGAGCTGTTTTTT	CASSPLTGLNTGELFF
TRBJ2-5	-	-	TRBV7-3	TGTGCCAGCAGCTTAATACGGGAAGAGACCCAGTACTTC	CASSLIREETQYF
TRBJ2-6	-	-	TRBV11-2	TGTGCCAGCAGCGGAATTAGGGGAGCGGGGGCCAACGTCCTGACTTTC	CASSGIRGAGANVLTF
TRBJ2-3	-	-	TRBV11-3	TGTGCCAGCAGCCTCGATAGAAGCACAGATACGCAGTATTTT	CASSLDRSTDTQYF
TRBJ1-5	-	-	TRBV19	TGTGCCAGTACTGACGGCTATAGCAATCAGCCCCAGCATTTT	CASTDGYSNQPQHF
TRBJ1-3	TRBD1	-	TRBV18	TGTGCCAGCTCACCACTAACCCGACAGGGGCCTGGAAACACCATATATTTT	CASSPLTRQGPGNTIYF
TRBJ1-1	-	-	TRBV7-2	TGTGCCAGCAGCTTCGGTACCCAGGGAAACACTGAAGCTTTCTTT	CASSFGTQGNTEAFF
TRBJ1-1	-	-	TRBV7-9	TGTGCCAGCAGCTTAGTAGGGATTATGAACACTGAAGCTTTCTTT	CASSLVGIMNTEAFF
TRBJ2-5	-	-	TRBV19	TGTGCCAGTAGTATGGTCAGCTTGCAGACCCAGTACTTC	CASSMVSLQTQYF
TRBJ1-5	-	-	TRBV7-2	TGTGCCAGCAGCTTAGCGGCACGGCGGCCTGATCAGCCCCAGCATTTT	CASSLAARRPDQPQHF
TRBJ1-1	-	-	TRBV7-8	TGTGCCAGCAGCTTAGTCTCCAGGGACACTGAAGCTTTCTTT	CASSLVSRDTEAFF
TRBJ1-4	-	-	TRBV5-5	TGTGCCAGCAGCTTGAGTCACCGGAACGAAAAACTGTTTTTT	CASSLSHRNEKLFF
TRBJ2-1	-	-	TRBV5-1	TGCGCCAGCAGCTCAGCACGGACGCAGGACAATGAGCAGTTCTTC	CASSSARTQDNEQFF
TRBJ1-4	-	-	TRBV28	TGTGCCAGCAGTTTAATGGGGGCCAGGGGCGAAAAACTGTTTTTT	CASSLMGARGEKLFF
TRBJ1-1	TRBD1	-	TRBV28	TGTGCCAGCAGCACAGGGGACACTGAAGCTTTCTTT	CASSTGDTEAFF
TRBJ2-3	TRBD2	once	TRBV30	TGTGCCTGGAGCCTAGGGACTAGCTCAACAGATACGCAGTATTTT	CAWSLGTSSTDTQYF
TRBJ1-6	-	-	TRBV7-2	TGTGCCAGCAGCCAGACCCGGGGGGGAGGTTCCTATAATTCACCCCTCCACTTT	CASSQTRGGGSYNSPLHF
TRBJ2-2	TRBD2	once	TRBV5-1	TGCGCCAGCAGCCCCGGACTAGCGGTCAACACCGGGGAGCTGTTTTTT	CASSPGLAVNTGELFF
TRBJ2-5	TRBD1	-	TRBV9	TGTGCCAGCAGCGTAAGACAGGGACAAGAGACCCAGTACTTC	CASSVRQGQETQYF
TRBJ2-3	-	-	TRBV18	TGTGCCAGCTCACCAGGGGTCCGCACAGATACGCAGTATTTT	CASSPGVRTDTQYF
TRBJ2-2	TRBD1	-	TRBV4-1	TGCGCCAGCAGCCAAGACGCAGGGGGTGCGATAGGCACCGGGGAGCTGTTTTTT	CASSQDAGGAIGTGELFF
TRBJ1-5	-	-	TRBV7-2	TGTGCCAGCAGCCGTGGGGGCCTCAGCAATCAGCCCCAGCATTTT	CASSRGGLSNQPQHF
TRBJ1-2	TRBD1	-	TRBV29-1	TGCAGCGTTGAAAAGGGACAGGGAGTGGGCTACACCTTC	CSVEKGQGVGYTF
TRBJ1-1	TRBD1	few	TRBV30	TGTGCCTGGAGCTTCGGGACAGGATATACTGAAGCTTTCTTT	CAWSFGTGYTEAFF